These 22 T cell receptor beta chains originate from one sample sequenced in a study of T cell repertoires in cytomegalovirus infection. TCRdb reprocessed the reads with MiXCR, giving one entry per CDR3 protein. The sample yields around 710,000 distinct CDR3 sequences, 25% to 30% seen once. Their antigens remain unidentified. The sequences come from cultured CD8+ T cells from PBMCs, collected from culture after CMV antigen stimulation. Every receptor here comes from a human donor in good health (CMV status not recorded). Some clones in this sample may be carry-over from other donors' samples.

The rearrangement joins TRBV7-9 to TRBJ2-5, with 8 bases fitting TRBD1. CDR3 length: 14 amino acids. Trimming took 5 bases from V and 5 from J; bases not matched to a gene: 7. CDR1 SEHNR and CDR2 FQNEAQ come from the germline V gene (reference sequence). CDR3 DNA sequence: TGTGCCAGCAGCAAGACAGGGGACGGGGAGACCCAGTACTTC. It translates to CASSKTGDGETQYF.

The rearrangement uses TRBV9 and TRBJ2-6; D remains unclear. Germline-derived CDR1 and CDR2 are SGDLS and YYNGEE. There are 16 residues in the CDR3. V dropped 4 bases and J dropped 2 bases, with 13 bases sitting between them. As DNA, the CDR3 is TGTGCCAGCAGCCTCCGGACCGAAACTGGGGCCAACGTCCTGACTTTC. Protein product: CASSLRTETGANVLTF.

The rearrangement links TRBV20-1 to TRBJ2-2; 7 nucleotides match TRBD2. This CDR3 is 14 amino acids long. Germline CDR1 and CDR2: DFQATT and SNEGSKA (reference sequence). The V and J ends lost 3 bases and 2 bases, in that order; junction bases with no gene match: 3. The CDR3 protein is CSARGGGNTGELFF. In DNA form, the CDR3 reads TGCAGTGCTAGGGGGGGGGGAAACACCGGGGAGCTGTTTTTT.

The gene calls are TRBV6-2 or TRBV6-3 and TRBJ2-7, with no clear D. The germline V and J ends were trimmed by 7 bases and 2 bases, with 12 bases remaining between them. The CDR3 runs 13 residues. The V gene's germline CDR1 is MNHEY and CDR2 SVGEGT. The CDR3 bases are TGTGCCAGCATCGGACCGGGCCCCTACGAGCAGTACTTC. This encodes CASIGPGPYEQYF.

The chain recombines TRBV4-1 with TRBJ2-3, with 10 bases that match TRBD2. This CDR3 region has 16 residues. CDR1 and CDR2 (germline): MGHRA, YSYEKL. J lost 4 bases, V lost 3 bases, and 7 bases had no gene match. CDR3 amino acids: CASSHPGTSVADTQYF. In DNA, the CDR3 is TGCGCCAGCAGCCACCCCGGGACTAGCGTGGCAGATACGCAGTATTTT.

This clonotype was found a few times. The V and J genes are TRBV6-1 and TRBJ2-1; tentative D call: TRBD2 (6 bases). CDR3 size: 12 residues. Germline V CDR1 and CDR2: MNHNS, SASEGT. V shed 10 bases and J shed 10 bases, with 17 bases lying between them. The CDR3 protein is CATAALGGEQFF. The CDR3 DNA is TGTGCCACCGCTGCCTTGGGGGGAGAGCAGTTCTTC.

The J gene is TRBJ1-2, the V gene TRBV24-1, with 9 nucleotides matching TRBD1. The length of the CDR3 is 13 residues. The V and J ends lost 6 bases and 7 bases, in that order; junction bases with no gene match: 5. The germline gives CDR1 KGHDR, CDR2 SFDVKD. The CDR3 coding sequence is TGTGCCACCAGTTACCGGGACAGGGCTGGCTACACCTTC. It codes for CATSYRDRAGYTF.

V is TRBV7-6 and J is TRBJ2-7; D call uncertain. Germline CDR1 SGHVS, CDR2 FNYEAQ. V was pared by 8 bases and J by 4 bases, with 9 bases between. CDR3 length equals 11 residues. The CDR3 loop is CASGKSYEQYF. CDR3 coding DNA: TGTGCCAGCGGAAAGAGTTACGAGCAGTACTTC.

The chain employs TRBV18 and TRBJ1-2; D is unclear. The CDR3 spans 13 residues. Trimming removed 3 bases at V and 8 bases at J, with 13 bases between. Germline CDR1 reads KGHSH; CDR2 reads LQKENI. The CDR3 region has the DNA TGTGCCAGCTCACCTCGGGCCAGAGAAGGCTACACCTTC. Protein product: CASSPRAREGYTF.

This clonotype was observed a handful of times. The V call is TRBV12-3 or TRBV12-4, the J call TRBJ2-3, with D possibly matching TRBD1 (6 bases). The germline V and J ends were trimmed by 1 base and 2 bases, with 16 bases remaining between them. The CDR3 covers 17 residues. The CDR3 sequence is CASSLGQTGSVTDTQYF. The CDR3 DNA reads TGTGCCAGCAGTTTAGGCCAGACAGGCTCGGTCACAGATACGCAGTATTTT.

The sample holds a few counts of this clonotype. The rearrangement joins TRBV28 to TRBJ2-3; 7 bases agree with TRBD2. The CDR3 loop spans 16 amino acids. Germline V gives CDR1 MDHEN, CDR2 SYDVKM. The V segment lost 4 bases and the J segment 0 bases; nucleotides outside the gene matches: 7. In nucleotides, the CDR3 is TGTGCCAGCAGTTCATCTAGGCGGGGGAGCACAGATACGCAGTATTTT. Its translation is CASSSSRRGSTDTQYF.

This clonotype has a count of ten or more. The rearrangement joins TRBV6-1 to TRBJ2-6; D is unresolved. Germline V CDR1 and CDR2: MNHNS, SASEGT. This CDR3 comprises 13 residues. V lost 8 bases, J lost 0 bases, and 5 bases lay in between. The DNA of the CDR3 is TGTGCCAGCGTTAGCTCTGGGGCCAACGTCCTGACTTTC. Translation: CASVSSGANVLTF.

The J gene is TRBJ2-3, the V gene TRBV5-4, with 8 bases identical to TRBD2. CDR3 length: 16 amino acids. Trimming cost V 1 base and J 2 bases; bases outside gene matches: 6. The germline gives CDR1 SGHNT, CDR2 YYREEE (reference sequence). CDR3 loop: CASSLPAGGHTDTQYF. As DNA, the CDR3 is TGTGCCAGCAGCTTGCCGGCGGGGGGCCACACAGATACGCAGTATTTT.

This CDR3 reads CASSGGDSEATYEQYF. CDR3 DNA: TGTGCCAGCAGCGGTGGGGACAGCGAAGCAACCTACGAGCAGTACTTC. The chain uses TRBV7-9 and TRBJ2-7; 7 bases align to TRBD1. Losses at the gene ends were 5 bases for V and 2 bases for J; bases not matched to a gene: 12. Germline V gene lookup returns CDR1 SEHNR and CDR2 FQNEAQ (reference sequence). The CDR3 is 16 amino acids.

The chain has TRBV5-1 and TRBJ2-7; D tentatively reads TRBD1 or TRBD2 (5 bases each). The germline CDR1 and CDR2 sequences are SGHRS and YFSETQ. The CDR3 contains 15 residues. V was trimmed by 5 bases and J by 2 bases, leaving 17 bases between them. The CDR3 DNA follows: TGCGCCAGCAGGCCTCTCCGGGACGAACCCTACGAGCAGTACGTC. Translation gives CASRPLRDEPYEQYV.

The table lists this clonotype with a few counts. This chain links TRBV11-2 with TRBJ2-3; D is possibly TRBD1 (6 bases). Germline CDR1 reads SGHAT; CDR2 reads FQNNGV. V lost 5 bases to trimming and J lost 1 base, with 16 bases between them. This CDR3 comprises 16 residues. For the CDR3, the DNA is TGTGCCAGCAGCCCCAAACAGGGTATCGGCACAGATACGCAGTATTTT. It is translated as CASSPKQGIGTDTQYF.

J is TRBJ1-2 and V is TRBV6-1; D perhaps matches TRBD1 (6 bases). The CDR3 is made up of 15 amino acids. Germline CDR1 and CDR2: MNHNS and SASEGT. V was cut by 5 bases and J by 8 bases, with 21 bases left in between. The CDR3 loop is CASSFEGAGGDGYTF. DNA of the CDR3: TGTGCCAGCAGTTTTGAGGGCGCCGGGGGCGACGGCTACACCTTC.

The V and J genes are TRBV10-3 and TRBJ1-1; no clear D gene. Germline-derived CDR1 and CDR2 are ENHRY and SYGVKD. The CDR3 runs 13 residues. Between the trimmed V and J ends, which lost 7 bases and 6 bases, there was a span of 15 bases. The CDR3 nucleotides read TGTGCCATCACCAGCAACGGGGAGGCTGAAGCTTTCTTT. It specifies CAITSNGEAEAFF.

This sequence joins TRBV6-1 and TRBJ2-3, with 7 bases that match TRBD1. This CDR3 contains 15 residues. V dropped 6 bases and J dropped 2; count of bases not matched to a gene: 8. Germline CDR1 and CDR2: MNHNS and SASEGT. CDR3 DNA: TGTGCCAGCAGACCAACAGGGGCGCTCACAGATACGCAGTATTTT. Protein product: CASRPTGALTDTQYF.

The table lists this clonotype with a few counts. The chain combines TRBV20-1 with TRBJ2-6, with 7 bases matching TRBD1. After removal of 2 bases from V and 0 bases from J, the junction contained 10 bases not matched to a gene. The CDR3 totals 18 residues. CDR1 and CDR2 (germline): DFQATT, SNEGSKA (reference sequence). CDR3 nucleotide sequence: TGCAGTGCTAGAAATAGGGACAGAGCCCACTCTGGGGCCAACGTCCTGACTTTC. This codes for CSARNRDRAHSGANVLTF.

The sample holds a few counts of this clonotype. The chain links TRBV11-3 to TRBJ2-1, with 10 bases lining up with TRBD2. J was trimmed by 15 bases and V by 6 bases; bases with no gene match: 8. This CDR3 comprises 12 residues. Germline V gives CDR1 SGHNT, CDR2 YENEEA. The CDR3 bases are TGTGCCAGCAGTTTCCCGGGACTAGCGTCGTTCTTC. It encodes CASSFPGLASFF. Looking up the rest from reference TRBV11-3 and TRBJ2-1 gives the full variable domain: EAGVVQSPRYKIIEKKQPVAFWCNPISGHNTLYWYLQNLGQGPELLIRYENEEAVDDSQLPKDRFSAERLKGVDSTLKIQPAELGDSAVYLCASSFPGLASFFGPGTRLTVL.

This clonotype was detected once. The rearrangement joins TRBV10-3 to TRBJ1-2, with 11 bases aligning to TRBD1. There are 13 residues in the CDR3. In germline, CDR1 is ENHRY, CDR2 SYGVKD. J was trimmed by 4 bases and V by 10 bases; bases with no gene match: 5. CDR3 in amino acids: CATPGQGGYGYTF. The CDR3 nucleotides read TGTGCCACTCCGGGACAGGGGGGCTATGGCTACACCTTC.